This record looks at one TCR beta chain sequence and its context. This specimen comes from a study of blood T cell repertoires in COVID-19. CDR3 length: 16 residues. Trimming took off 4 bases at V and 0 bases at J, with 15 bases between the two ends. The germline V gene encodes CDR1 LNHNV and CDR2 YYDKDF (reference sequence). The repertoire was sequenced with immunoSEQ multiplex PCR; TCRdb's copy has only in-frame clones and lacks some. The sample records 29,000 or so clones, 80% to 90% being singletons. The rearrangement joins TRBV15 to TRBJ1-1, with D perhaps TRBD1 (5 bases). The sequence was obtained from a man between 60 and 70 years old with acute or convalescent COVID-19. Sequenced: peripheral blood. CDR3 DNA: TGTGCCACCAGCACCTCCCAGGGACTTCTGAACACTGAAGCTTTCTTT. This gives the protein CATSTSQGLLNTEAFF.